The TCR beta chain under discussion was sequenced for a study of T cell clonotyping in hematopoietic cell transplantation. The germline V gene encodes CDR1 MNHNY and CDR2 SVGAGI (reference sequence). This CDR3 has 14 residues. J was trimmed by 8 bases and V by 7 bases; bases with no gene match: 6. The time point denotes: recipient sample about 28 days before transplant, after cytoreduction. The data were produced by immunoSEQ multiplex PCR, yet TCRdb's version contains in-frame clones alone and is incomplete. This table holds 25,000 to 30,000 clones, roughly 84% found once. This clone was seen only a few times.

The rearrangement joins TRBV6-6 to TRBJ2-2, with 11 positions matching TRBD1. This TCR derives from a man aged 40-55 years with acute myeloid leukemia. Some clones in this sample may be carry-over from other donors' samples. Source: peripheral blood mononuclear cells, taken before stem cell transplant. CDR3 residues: CASTGTGGTGELFF. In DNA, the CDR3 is TGTGCCAGCACCGGGACAGGGGGAACAGGGGAGCTGTTTTTT.